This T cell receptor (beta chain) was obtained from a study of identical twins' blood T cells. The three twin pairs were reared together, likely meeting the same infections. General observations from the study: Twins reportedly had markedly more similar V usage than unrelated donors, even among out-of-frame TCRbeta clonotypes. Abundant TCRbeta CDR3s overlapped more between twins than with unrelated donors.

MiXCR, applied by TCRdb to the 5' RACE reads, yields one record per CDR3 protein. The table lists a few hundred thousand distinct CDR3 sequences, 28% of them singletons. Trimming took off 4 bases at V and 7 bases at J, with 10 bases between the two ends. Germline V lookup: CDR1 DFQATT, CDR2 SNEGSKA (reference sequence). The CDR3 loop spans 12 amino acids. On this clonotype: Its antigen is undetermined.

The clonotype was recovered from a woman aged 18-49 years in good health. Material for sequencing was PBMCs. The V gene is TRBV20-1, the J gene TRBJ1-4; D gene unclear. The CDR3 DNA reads TGCAGTGCTAAGCGGGGTGGTGAAAAACTGTTTTTT. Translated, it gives CSAKRGGEKLFF.